Listed below are T cell receptor beta chains from one sample, sequenced in a study of cytomegalovirus exposure and HLA in healthy donors. Sequencing was performed with immunoSEQ multiplex PCR; in TCRdb, only in-frame clones are kept and a portion is missing. The data hold approximately 60,000 clones, with about 80% observed a single time. Sequenced: PBMCs. The receptors shown here come from a man in his thirties or forties in good health and CMV-seronegative. Each CDR3 is given without its conserved first and last residue.

J gene: TRBJ2-5
V gene: TRBV13
CDR3 protein: ASSARSGTVGETQY

J gene: TRBJ2-7
V gene: TRBV7-9
CDR3 protein: ANSTGPPYEQY

J gene: TRBJ2-1
V gene: TRBV6-6
CDR3 protein: ASSFRTGNNEQF

J gene: TRBJ1-5
V gene: TRBV9
CDR3 protein: ASSVAGDGPQH

J gene: TRBJ2-1
V gene: TRBV19
CDR3 protein: ASSSGHSPSEQF

J gene: TRBJ2-3
V gene: TRBV4-1
CDR3 protein: ASSQRSSGPTDTQY

J gene: TRBJ2-5
V gene: TRBV5-1
CDR3 protein: ASSLGLAPYQETQY

J gene: TRBJ2-5
V gene: TRBV5-5
CDR3 protein: ASSWDSRETQY

J gene: TRBJ2-2
V gene: TRBV6-1
CDR3 protein: ASSAPFPGITGELF

J gene: TRBJ1-2
V gene: TRBV19
CDR3 protein: ASSKGAPGPNYGYT

J gene: TRBJ2-3
V gene: TRBV4-1
CDR3 protein: ASSQNLDTQY

J gene: TRBJ2-2
V gene: TRBV7-2
CDR3 protein: ASSLMRQGATGELF

J gene: TRBJ1-1
V gene: TRBV6-5
CDR3 protein: ASSYLMGHTEAF

J gene: -
V gene: TRBV7-9
CDR3 protein: ASTTPDKSSYEQY

J gene: TRBJ2-5
V gene: TRBV25-1
CDR3 protein: ASSALGTFQETQY

J gene: TRBJ2-7
V gene: TRBV27
CDR3 protein: ASSSSWRGASYEQY

J gene: TRBJ2-2
V gene: TRBV30
CDR3 protein: AGLAAGELF

J gene: TRBJ2-3
V gene: TRBV27
CDR3 protein: ASSGGLAFQGTQY

J gene: TRBJ2-7
V gene: TRBV7-9
CDR3 protein: ASRPGQGYEQY

J gene: TRBJ2-7
V gene: TRBV14
CDR3 protein: ASSQGGPNLPPYEQY

J gene: TRBJ2-2
V gene: TRBV6-1
CDR3 protein: ASSGLIQGGELF

J gene: TRBJ2-3
V gene: TRBV7-9
CDR3 protein: ASSRTGGGIGTDTQY

J gene: TRBJ1-1
V gene: TRBV7-2
CDR3 protein: ASSLAGTDEAF

J gene: TRBJ1-1
V gene: TRBV20-1
CDR3 protein: SASFGRGV

J gene: TRBJ1-6
V gene: TRBV5-1
CDR3 protein: ASGQGQGDNSPLH

J gene: TRBJ2-7
V gene: TRBV5-5
CDR3 protein: ASSLNRGVSAYEQY

J gene: TRBJ2-1
V gene: TRBV19
CDR3 protein: ASSIRGSEQF

J gene: TRBJ2-7
V gene: TRBV5-8
CDR3 protein: ASIQYGYEQY

J gene: TRBJ2-3
V gene: TRBV6-5
CDR3 protein: ASSSSERDTQY

J gene: TRBJ2-1
V gene: TRBV4-3
CDR3 protein: ASSPGLAANNEQF

J gene: TRBJ2-1
V gene: TRBV11-3
CDR3 protein: ASSPDPAGSQF

J gene: -
V gene: TRBV4-3
CDR3 protein: ASSQQTGGPLDYEQY

J gene: TRBJ2-2
V gene: TRBV5-8
CDR3 protein: ASSFSIWGRSNTGELF

J gene: TRBJ2-7
V gene: TRBV6-5
CDR3 protein: ASSREALRYEQY

J gene: TRBJ2-7
V gene: TRBV27
CDR3 protein: ASTSGYEQY

J gene: TRBJ1-5
V gene: TRBV7-9
CDR3 protein: ASSLDGQGFQPQH

J gene: TRBJ1-2
V gene: TRBV6-5
CDR3 protein: ASSYSGEASGYT

J gene: TRBJ2-7
V gene: TRBV7-2
CDR3 protein: ASSLDGLAGNPEQY

J gene: TRBJ2-3
V gene: TRBV5-1
CDR3 protein: ASSLPLARSTDTQY

J gene: TRBJ2-7
V gene: TRBV27
CDR3 protein: ASRDSGRAAYEQY

J gene: TRBJ2-3
V gene: TRBV9
CDR3 protein: ASSVAPDTQY

J gene: TRBJ2-7
V gene: TRBV11-2
CDR3 protein: ASSLATRTGDLSEQY

J gene: TRBJ1-1
V gene: TRBV15
CDR3 protein: ATSARGGDRGANTEAF